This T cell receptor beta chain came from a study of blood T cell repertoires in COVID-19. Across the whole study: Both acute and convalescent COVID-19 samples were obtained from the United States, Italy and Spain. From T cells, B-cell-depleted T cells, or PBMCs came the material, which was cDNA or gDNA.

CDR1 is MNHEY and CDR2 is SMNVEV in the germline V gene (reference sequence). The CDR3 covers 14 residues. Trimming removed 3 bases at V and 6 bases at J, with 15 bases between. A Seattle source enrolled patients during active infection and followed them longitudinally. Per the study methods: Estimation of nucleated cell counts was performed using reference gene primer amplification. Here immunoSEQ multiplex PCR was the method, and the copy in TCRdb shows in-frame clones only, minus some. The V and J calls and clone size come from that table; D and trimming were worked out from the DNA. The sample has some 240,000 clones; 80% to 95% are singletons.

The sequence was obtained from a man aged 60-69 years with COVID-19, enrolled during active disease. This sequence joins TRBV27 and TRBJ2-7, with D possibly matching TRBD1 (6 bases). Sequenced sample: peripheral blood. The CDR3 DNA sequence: TGTGCCAGCAGTTTCGGGCAGGGGTCTAGCGAGCAGTACTTC. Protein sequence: CASSFGQGSSEQYF.